This record looks at one TCR beta chain sequence and its context. Profiling relied on immunoSEQ multiplex PCR, and the TCRdb table lists in-frame clones only, not all of them. The table shows some 390,000 clones, with 88% occurring only once. The germline V and J ends were trimmed by 1 base and 4 bases, with 11 bases remaining between them. CDR1 is SEHNR, CDR2 FQNEAQ, per germline (reference sequence). CDR3 length: 15 residues. This sample was taken from a study of Ad26.COV2.S vaccination and SARS-CoV-2 variants. About the research overall: Intramuscularly, Ad26.COV2.S was given either once or twice, 56 days apart.

Specified treatment: around 19 received Ad26.COV2.S at low or high dose, single or two shots; about 5 received placebo; per-sample allocation not given. Repertoires come from day 63 after the first vaccine or placebo injection. This clonotype was obtained from a person between 18 and 60 years old who received the Ad26.COV2.S COVID-19 vaccine or a placebo. The sequenced sample was peripheral blood, obtained in a trial of Ad26.COV2.S vaccine versus placebo. J is TRBJ1-3 and V is TRBV7-9; the D gene is possibly TRBD1 (5 bases). The CDR3 coding sequence is TGTGCCAGCAGCTTAGAAGGGGCAGGGGGAAACACCATATATTTT. Its translation is CASSLEGAGGNTIYF.